This T cell receptor (beta chain) was identified during a study of blood T cell repertoires in COVID-19. Study-level background: T cells, B-cell-depleted T cells, or PBMCs supplied cDNA or gDNA.

Authors' processing steps: Reference gene primer amplification gave nucleated cell count estimates. TCRdb keeps only in-frame clones here, not all; method: immunoSEQ multiplex PCR. Clone size and the V and J calls come from that table; the DNA yielded D and trimming. Among approximately 280,000 clones listed, over 75% were seen once. The clonotype originates from a man between 45 and 60 years old with active or convalescent COVID-19. Sequences were obtained from peripheral blood.

For the CDR3, the DNA is TGTGCCAGCAGCCGAGGAGCGGGATCCTCTTACGAGCAGTACTTC. This sequence encodes CASSRGAGSSYEQYF. This sequence joins TRBV11-1 and TRBJ2-7; 7 bases map to TRBD2. The CDR3 is 15 residues long. The ends lost 5 bases at V and 4 bases at J; junction bases unmatched: 11. The germline CDR1 and CDR2 sequences are SGHAT and FQDESV (reference sequence).